The clone carrying this TCR beta chain has just a few counts. Antigen unknown. The sample comes from a study of cytomegalovirus exposure and HLA in healthy donors. As for the study in general: In a later analysis, it was reported that the roughly 130 validation repertoires had been produced on the same platform as the roughly 700 repertoires belonging to the first cohort. Points from the study as a whole: Cytomegalovirus status, reportedly, was diagnosed with high specificity and sensitivity by the classifier.

Germline CDR1 and CDR2: MNHNS and SASEGT. The CDR3 extends over 12 amino acids. V was pared by 3 bases and J by 8 bases, with 10 bases between. Profiling relied on immunoSEQ multiplex PCR, and the TCRdb table lists in-frame clones only, not all of them. The top ten hold more than 2.5% of the sample, which has roughly 58,000 clones, 75% to 95% seen once. Material for sequencing was PBMCs. This clonotype was sampled from a man aged 18-30 years in good health and CMV-seronegative. The chain joins TRBV6-1 to TRBJ1-2; D might be TRBD1 (5 bases). CDR3 sequence reads: CASSDRVSGYTF. Written as DNA, the CDR3 is TGTGCCAGCAGTGACAGGGTCTCGGGCTACACCTTC.